This T cell receptor beta chain is from a study of T cell changes during pregnancy in multiple sclerosis. Here immunoSEQ multiplex PCR was the method, and the copy in TCRdb shows in-frame clones only, minus some. The sample consists of 75,000 to 95,000 clones, about 89% of them appearing once. The CDR3 has 18 amino acids. Germline V lookup: CDR1 SGHDT, CDR2 YYEEEE. The ends lost 0 bases at V and 11 bases at J; junction bases unmatched: 20. The rearrangement joins TRBV5-6 to TRBJ1-1; 9 positions match TRBD1. The sequence was collected from a female donor in good health, enrolled as a control in a pregnancy study. The sample here was peripheral blood, taken in the first trimester of pregnancy. The CDR3 is CASSLGFHGTGNRPKAFF. For the CDR3, the DNA is TGTGCCAGCAGCTTGGGGTTTCATGGGACAGGGAACCGTCCTAAGGCTTTCTTT.